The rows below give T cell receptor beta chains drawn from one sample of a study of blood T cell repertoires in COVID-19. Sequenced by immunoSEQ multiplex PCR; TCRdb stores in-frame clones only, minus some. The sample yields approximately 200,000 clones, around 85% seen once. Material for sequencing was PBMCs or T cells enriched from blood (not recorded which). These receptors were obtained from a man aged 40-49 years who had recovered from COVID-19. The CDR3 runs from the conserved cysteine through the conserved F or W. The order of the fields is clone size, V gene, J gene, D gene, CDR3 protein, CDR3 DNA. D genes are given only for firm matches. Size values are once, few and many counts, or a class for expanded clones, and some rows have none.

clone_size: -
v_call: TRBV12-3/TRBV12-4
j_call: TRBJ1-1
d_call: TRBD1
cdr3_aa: CASSPDRGTEAFF
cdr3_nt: TGTGCCAGCAGTCCGGACAGGGGCACTGAAGCTTTCTTT

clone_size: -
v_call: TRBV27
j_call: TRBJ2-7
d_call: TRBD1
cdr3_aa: CASSFRQGVFYEQYF
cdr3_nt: TGTGCCAGCAGTTTCAGACAGGGGGTCTTCTACGAGCAGTACTTC

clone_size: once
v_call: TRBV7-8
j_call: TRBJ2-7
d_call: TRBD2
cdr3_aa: CASSARLAGANEQYF
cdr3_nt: TGTGCCAGCAGCGCGCGGCTAGCGGGAGCAAACGAGCAGTACTTC

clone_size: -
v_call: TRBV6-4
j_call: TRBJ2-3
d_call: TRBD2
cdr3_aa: CASSEAGGTDTQYF
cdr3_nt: TGTGCCAGCAGTGAAGCGGGAGGAACAGATACGCAGTATTTT

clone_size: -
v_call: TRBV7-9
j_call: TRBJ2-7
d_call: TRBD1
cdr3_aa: CASSPGDSPNYEQYF
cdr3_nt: TGTGCCAGCAGCCCCGGGGACAGCCCGAACTACGAGCAGTACTTC

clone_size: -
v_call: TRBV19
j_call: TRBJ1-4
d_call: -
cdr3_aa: CASSTPPGMPGEKLFF
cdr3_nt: TGTGCCAGTAGTACCCCCCCCGGTATGCCCGGTGAAAAACTGTTTTTT

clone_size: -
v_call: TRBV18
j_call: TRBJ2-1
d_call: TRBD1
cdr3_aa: CASSSGQGANEQFF
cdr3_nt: TGTGCCAGCTCATCCGGACAGGGGGCGAATGAGCAGTTCTTC

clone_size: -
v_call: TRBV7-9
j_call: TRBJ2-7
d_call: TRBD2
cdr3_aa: CASSPGLAGESYEQYF
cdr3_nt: TGTGCCAGCAGTCCGGGACTAGCGGGAGAGAGCTACGAGCAGTACTTC

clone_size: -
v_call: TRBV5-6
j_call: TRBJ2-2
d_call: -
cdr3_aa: CASSPWNTGELFF
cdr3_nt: TGTGCCAGCAGCCCTTGGAACACCGGGGAGCTGTTTTTT

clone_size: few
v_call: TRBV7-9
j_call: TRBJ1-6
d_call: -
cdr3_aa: CASSLKGNSPLHF
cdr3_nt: TGTGCCAGCAGCTTAAAGGGGAATTCACCCCTCCACTTT

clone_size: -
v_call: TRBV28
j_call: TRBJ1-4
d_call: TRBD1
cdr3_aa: CASSGTGSATNEKLFF
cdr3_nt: TGTGCCAGCAGCGGGACAGGGTCTGCAACTAATGAAAAACTGTTTTTT

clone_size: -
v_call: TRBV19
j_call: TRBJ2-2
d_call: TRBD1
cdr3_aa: CASRRDRGIVGELFF
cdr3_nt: TGTGCCAGTAGGCGGGACAGGGGGATTGTCGGGGAGCTGTTTTTT

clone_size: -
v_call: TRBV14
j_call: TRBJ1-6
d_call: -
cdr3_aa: CASSRETENSPLHF
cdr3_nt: TGTGCCAGCAGCCGGGAGACCGAAAATTCACCCCTCCACTTT

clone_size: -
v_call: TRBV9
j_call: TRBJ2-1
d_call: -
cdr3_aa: CASSPSAGPHNEQFF
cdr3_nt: TGTGCCAGCAGCCCAAGCGCGGGACCGCACAATGAGCAGTTCTTC

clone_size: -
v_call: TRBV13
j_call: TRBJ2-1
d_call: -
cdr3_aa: CAKPSGGPCSYNEQFF
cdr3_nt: TGTGCCAAACCATCTGGAGGTCCTTGCTCCTACAATGAGCAGTTCTTC

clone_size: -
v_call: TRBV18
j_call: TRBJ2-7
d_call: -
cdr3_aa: CASSPQQDSYEQYF
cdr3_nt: TGTGCCAGCTCACCACAGCAGGACTCCTACGAGCAGTACTTC

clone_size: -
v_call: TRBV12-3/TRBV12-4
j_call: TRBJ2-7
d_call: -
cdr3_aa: CASSLAGYEQYF
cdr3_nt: TGTGCCAGCAGTTTGGCAGGGTACGAGCAGTACTTC

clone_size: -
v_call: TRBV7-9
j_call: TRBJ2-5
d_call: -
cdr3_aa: CASGSWAGQETQYF
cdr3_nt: TGTGCCAGCGGCTCGTGGGCGGGACAAGAGACCCAGTACTTC

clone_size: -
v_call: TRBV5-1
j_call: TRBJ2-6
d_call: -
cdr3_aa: CASSPGWVMAGANVLTF
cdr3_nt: TGCGCCAGCAGCCCCGGGTGGGTTATGGCCGGGGCCAACGTCCTGACTTTC

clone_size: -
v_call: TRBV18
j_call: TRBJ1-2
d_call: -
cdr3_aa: CASSPSAQGNYGYTF
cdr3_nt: TGTGCCAGCTCACCATCAGCACAGGGCAACTATGGCTACACCTTC

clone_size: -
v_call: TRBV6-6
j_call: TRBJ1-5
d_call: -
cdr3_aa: CASSVQGDYSNQPQHF
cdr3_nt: TGTGCCAGCTCGGTACAGGGCGATTATAGCAATCAGCCCCAGCATTTT

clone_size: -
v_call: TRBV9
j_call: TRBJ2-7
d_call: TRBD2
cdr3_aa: CASSLGLDSYEQYF
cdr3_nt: TGTGCCAGCAGCCTGGGACTAGATTCCTACGAGCAGTACTTC

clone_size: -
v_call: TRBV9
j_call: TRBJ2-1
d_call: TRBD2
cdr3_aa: CASSVRGLAGGYEQFF
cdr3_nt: TGTGCCAGCAGCGTAAGGGGACTAGCGGGAGGGTATGAGCAGTTCTTC

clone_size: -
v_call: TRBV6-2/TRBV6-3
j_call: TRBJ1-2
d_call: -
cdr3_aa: CASSYLPPSNTF
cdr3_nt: TGTGCCAGCAGTTACCTACCTCCGAGCAACACCTTC

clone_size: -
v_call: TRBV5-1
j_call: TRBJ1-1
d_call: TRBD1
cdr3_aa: CASSSGQGNSEAFF
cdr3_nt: TGCGCCAGCAGCTCCGGACAGGGTAATTCTGAAGCTTTCTTT

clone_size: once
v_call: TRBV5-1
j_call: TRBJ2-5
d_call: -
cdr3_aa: CASTAGGDQETQYF
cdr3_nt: TGCGCCAGTACTGCCGGGGGAGACCAAGAGACCCAGTACTTC

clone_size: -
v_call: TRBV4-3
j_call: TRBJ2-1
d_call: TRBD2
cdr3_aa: CASSQDLLAGGDNEQFF
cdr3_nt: TGCGCCAGCAGCCAAGACTTGCTAGCGGGAGGAGACAATGAGCAGTTCTTC

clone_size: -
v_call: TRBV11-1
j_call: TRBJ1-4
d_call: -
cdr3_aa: CASSSTGTHEKLFF
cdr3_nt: TGTGCCAGCAGCTCTACAGGGACCCACGAAAAACTGTTTTTT

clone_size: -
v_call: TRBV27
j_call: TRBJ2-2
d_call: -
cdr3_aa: CASTVYGTNTGELFF
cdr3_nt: TGTGCCAGCACCGTTTACGGGACGAACACCGGGGAGCTGTTTTTT

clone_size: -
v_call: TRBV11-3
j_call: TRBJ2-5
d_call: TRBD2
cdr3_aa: CASSLRFRGLTQETQYF
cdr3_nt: TGTGCCAGCAGCTTACGGTTTCGGGGACTAACCCAAGAGACCCAGTACTTC

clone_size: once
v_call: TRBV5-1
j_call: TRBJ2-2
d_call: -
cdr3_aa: CASTKNARHHTGELFF
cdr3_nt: TGCGCCAGCACCAAAAACGCCAGACATCACACCGGGGAGCTGTTTTTT

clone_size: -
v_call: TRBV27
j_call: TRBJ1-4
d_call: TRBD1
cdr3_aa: CASSPPRRQGAGWKLFF
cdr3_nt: TGTGCCAGCAGCCCGCCTAGAAGACAGGGGGCCGGTTGGAAACTGTTTTTT